A selection of T cell receptor beta chains follows, all from one sample in a study of identical twins. TCRdb called the 5' RACE reads again in MiXCR, with one record for every CDR3 protein. The sample yields hundreds of thousands of distinct CDR3 sequences, roughly 20% seen once. The same data also contributed to another study, on T cells expressing NK-cell markers.

Material for sequencing was PBMCs. The source of these receptors is a woman younger than 30 in good health. CDR3s include the opening cysteine and the closing phenylalanine or tryptophan. The D gene is left open where the match is weak. The size field is filled for only some rows; it gives once, few, many or a size class.

clone size: NA
V gene: TRBV12-3/TRBV12-4
D gene: TRBD1
J gene: TRBJ1-2
CDR3 protein: CASSSRDRGVPAGYTF
CDR3 DNA: TGTGCCAGCAGTAGCCGGGACAGAGGTGTTCCGGCTGGCTACACCTTC

clone size: few
V gene: TRBV20-1
D gene: NA
J gene: TRBJ1-1
CDR3 protein: CSARPGRLNTEAFF
CDR3 DNA: TGCAGTGCTAGGCCCGGACGGTTGAACACTGAAGCTTTCTTT

clone size: few
V gene: TRBV20-1
D gene: NA
J gene: TRBJ2-1
CDR3 protein: CSARDGTVTYNEQFF
CDR3 DNA: TGCAGTGCTAGGGACGGGACGGTGACCTACAATGAGCAGTTCTTC

clone size: NA
V gene: TRBV5-6
D gene: NA
J gene: TRBJ2-7
CDR3 protein: CASSYRTPTSEQYF
CDR3 DNA: TGTGCCAGCAGTTATCGGACTCCCACCTCCGAGCAGTACTTC

clone size: few
V gene: TRBV25-1
D gene: NA
J gene: TRBJ2-2
CDR3 protein: CASSEGGTSVRELFF
CDR3 DNA: TGTGCCAGCAGTGAGGGAGGAACTTCGGTCCGGGAGCTGTTTTTT

clone size: NA
V gene: TRBV12-3/TRBV12-4
D gene: NA
J gene: TRBJ2-5
CDR3 protein: CASRSGAFIGTQYF
CDR3 DNA: TGTGCCAGCAGATCAGGGGCCTTCATAGGGACCCAGTACTTC

clone size: few
V gene: TRBV10-3
D gene: TRBD1
J gene: TRBJ2-7
CDR3 protein: CAISERQGAYEQYF
CDR3 DNA: TGTGCCATCAGTGAAAGACAGGGGGCCTACGAGCAGTACTTC

clone size: NA
V gene: TRBV6-5
D gene: NA
J gene: TRBJ2-7
CDR3 protein: CASSYNRGNEQYF
CDR3 DNA: TGTGCCAGCAGTTATAATCGGGGTAACGAGCAGTACTTC

clone size: NA
V gene: TRBV7-2
D gene: TRBD2
J gene: TRBJ2-2
CDR3 protein: CASSPAGTSRFTGELFF
CDR3 DNA: TGTGCCAGCAGCCCGGCCGGGACTAGCAGATTCACCGGGGAGCTGTTTTTT

clone size: few
V gene: TRBV12-3/TRBV12-4
D gene: NA
J gene: TRBJ1-1
CDR3 protein: CASSLSWTGRWAEAFF
CDR3 DNA: TGTGCCAGCAGTTTATCATGGACGGGGAGGTGGGCTGAAGCTTTCTTT

clone size: many
V gene: TRBV3-1
D gene: NA
J gene: TRBJ2-1
CDR3 protein: CASSQEGGRGEQFF
CDR3 DNA: TGTGCCAGCAGCCAAGAGGGGGGACGGGGTGAGCAGTTCTTC

clone size: few
V gene: TRBV6-5
D gene: NA
J gene: TRBJ2-3
CDR3 protein: CASSYSSRRTDTQYF
CDR3 DNA: TGTGCCAGCAGTTACTCTAGCAGGCGCACAGATACGCAGTATTTT

clone size: few
V gene: TRBV20-1
D gene: TRBD2
J gene: TRBJ2-3
CDR3 protein: CSARSGGGKQYF
CDR3 DNA: TGCAGTGCTAGGTCGGGGGGGGGCAAGCAGTATTTT

clone size: NA
V gene: TRBV5-1
D gene: TRBD1
J gene: TRBJ2-5
CDR3 protein: CASRDSDGETQYF
CDR3 DNA: TGCGCCAGCCGGGACAGCGACGGGGAGACCCAGTACTTC

clone size: NA
V gene: TRBV13
D gene: NA
J gene: TRBJ1-2
CDR3 protein: CASSLGRDNYGYTF
CDR3 DNA: TGTGCCAGCAGCTTAGGTCGGGATAACTATGGCTACACCTTC

clone size: NA
V gene: TRBV5-4
D gene: NA
J gene: TRBJ2-3
CDR3 protein: CASSPGTRSTDTQYF
CDR3 DNA: TGTGCCAGCAGCCCCGGGACAAGAAGCACAGATACGCAGTATTTT

clone size: few
V gene: TRBV6-1
D gene: TRBD2
J gene: TRBJ2-7
CDR3 protein: CASSEARGGPAYEQYF
CDR3 DNA: TGTGCCAGCAGTGAAGCTCGGGGGGGTCCGGCCTACGAGCAGTACTTC

clone size: few
V gene: TRBV4-1
D gene: NA
J gene: TRBJ2-1
CDR3 protein: CASSPDSGGVGYNEQFF
CDR3 DNA: TGCGCCAGCAGCCCGGATTCGGGTGGCGTGGGCTACAATGAGCAGTTCTTC